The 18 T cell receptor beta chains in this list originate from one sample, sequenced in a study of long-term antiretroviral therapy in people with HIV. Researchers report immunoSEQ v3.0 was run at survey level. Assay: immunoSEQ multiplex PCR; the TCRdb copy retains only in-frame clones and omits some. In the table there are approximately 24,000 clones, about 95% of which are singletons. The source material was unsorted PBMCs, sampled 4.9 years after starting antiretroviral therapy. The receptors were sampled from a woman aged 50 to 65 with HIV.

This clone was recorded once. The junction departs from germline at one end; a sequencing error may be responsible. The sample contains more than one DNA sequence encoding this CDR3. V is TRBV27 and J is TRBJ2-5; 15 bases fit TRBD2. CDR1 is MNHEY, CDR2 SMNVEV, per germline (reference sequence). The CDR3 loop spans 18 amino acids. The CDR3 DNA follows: TGTGCTAGCAGTTTAAGGCAGGGGACTAGCGGGAGGAGGGAGACCCAGTACTTC. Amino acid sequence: CASSLRQGTSGRRETQYF.

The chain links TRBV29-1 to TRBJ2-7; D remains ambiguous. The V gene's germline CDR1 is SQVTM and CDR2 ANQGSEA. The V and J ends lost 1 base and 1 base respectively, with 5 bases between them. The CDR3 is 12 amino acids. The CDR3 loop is CSVEGDSYEQYF. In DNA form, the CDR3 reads TGCAGCGTTGAAGGGGATTCCTACGAGCAGTACTTC.

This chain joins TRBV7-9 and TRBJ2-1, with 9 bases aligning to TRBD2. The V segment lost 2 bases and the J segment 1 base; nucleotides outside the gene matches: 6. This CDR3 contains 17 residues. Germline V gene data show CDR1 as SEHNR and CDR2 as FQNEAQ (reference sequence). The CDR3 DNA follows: TGTGCCAGCAGCTTAAAGTCTAGCGGGATTTCCTACAATGAGCAGTTCTTC. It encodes CASSLKSSGISYNEQFF.

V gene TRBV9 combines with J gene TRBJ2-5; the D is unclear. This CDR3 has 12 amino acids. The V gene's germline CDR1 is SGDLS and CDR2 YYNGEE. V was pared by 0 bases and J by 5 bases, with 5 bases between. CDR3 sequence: CASSVGDETQYF. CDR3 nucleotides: TGTGCCAGCAGCGTAGGGGATGAGACCCAGTACTTC.

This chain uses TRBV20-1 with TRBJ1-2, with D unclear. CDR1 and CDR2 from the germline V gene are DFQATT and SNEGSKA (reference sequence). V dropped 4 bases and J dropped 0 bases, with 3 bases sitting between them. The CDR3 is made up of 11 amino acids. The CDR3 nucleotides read TGCAGTGCTATATCTAACTATGGCTACACCTTC. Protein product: CSAISNYGYTF.

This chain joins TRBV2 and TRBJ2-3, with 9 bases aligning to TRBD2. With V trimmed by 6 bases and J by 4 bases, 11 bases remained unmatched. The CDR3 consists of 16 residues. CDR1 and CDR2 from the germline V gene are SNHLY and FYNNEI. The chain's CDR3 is CASSQLAGEYPDTQYF. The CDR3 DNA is TGTGCCAGCAGCCAATTAGCGGGAGAATACCCAGATACGCAGTATTTT.

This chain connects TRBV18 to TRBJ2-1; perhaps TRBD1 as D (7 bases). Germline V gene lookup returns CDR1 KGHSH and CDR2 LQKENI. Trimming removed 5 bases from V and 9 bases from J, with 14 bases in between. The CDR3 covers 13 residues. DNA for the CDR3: TGTGCCAGCTCAATCGGAGGGGGCTCTGAGCAGTTCTTC. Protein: CASSIGGGSEQFF.

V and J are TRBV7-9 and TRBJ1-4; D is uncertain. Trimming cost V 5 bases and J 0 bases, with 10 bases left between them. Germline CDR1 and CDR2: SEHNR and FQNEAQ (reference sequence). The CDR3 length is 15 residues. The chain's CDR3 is CASSTLQSTNEKLFF. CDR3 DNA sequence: TGTGCCAGCAGCACCTTACAGTCAACTAATGAAAAACTGTTTTTT.

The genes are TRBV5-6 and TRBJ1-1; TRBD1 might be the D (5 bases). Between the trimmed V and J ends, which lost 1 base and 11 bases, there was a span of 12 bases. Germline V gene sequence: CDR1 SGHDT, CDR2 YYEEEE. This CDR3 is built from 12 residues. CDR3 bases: TGTGCCAGCAGCTTGAACACAGGCGGGGCTTTCTTT. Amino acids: CASSLNTGGAFF.

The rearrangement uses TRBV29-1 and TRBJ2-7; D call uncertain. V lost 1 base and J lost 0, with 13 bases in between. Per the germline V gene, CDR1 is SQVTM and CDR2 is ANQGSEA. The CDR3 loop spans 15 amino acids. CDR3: CSVEVLGGDSYEQYF. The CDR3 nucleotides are TGCAGCGTTGAAGTTTTGGGCGGAGACTCCTACGAGCAGTACTTC.

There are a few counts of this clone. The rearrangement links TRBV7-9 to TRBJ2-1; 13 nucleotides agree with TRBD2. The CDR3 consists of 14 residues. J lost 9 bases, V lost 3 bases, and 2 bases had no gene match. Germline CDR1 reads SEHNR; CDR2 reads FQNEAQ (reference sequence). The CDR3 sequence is CASSLGLAGFEQFF. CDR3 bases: TGTGCCAGCAGCTTGGGACTAGCGGGATTTGAGCAGTTCTTC.

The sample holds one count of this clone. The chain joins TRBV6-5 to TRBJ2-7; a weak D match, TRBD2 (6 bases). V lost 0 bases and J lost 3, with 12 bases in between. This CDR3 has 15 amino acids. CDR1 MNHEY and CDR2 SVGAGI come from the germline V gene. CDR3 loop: CASSYSTAGSYEQYF. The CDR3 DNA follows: TGTGCCAGCAGTTACTCGACTGCGGGAAGCTACGAGCAGTACTTC.

The CDR3 loop reads CASSVGKQETQYF. The CDR3 bases are TGTGCCAGCAGTGTGGGAAAGCAAGAGACCCAGTACTTC. V gene TRBV2 combines with J gene TRBJ2-5; D unresolved. There are 13 residues in the CDR3. Germline loops: CDR1 SNHLY, CDR2 FYNNEI. The germline V and J ends were trimmed by 4 bases and 2 bases, with 8 bases remaining between them.

The CDR3 DNA is TGCGCCAGCAGCTCCCCCAGGGGAGCGGGAGGGCGTGTAGACGAGCAGTACTTC. This encodes CASSSPRGAGGRVDEQYF. V gene TRBV5-1 combines with J gene TRBJ2-7, with 10 bases fitting TRBD2. CDR1 is SGHRS, CDR2 YFSETQ, per germline. This CDR3 has 18 residues. J gave up 5 bases and V 3 bases, and 17 bases lay outside the gene matches.

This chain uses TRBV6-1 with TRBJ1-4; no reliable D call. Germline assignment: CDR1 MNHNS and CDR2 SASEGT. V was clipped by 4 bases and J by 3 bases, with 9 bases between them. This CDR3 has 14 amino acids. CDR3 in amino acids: CASSGVGSNEKLFF. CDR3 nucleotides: TGTGCCAGCAGTGGGGTGGGGTCTAATGAAAAACTGTTTTTT.

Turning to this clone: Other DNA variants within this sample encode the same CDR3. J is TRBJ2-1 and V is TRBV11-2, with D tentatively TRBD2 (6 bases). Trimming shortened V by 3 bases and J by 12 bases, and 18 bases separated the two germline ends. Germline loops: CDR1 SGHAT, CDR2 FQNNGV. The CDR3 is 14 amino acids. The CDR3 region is CASSFFLEGRGQFF. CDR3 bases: TGTGCCAGCAGCTTCTTCTTGGAGGGCCGGGGGCAGTTCTTC.

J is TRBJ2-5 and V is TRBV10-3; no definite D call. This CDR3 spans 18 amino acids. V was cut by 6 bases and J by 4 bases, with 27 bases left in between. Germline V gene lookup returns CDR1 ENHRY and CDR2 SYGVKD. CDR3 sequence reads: CAISQAAQKAAVRETQYF. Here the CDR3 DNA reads TGTGCCATCAGCCAAGCCGCCCAGAAGGCCGCGGTTCGAGAGACCCAGTACTTC.

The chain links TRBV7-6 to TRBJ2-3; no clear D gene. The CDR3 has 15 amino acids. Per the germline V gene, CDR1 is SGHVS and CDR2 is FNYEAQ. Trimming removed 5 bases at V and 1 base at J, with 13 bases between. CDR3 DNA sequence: TGTGCCAGCAGCCTAAGAATTACGGGCACAGATACGCAGTATTTT. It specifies CASSLRITGTDTQYF.